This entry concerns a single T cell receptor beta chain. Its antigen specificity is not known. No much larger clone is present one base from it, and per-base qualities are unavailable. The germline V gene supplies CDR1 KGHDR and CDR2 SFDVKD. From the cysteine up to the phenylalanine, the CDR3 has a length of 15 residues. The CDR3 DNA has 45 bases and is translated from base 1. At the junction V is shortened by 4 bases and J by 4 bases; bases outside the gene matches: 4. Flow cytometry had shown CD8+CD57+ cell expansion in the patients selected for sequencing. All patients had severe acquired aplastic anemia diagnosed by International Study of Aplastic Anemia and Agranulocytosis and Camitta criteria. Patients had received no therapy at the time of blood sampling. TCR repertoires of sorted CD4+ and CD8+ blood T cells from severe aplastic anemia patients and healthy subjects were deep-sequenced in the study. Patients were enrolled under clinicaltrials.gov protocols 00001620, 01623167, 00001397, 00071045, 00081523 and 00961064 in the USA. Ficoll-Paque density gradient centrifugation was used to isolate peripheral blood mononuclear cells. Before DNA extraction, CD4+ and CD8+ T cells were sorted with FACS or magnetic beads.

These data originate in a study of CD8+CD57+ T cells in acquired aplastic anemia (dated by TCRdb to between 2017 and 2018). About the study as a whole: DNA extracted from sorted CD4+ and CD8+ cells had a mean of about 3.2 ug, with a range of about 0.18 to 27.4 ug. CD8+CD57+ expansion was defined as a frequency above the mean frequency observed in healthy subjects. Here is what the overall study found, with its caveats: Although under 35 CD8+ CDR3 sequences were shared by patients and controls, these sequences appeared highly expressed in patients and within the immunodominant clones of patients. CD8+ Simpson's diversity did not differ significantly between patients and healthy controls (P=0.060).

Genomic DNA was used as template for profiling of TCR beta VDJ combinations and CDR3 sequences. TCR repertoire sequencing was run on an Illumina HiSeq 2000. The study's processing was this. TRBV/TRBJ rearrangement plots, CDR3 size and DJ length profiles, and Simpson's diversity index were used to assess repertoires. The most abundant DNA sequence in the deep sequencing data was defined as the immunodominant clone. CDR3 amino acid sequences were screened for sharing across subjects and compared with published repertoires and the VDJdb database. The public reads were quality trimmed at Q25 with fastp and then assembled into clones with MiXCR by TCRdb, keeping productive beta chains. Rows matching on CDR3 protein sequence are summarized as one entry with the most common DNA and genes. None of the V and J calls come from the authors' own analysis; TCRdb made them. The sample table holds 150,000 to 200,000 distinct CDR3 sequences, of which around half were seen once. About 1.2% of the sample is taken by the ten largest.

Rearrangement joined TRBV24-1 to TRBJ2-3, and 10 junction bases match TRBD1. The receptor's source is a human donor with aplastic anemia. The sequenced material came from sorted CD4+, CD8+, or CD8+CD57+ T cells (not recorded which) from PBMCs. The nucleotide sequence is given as TGTGCCACCAGTGACCTGGGACAGGGGCCAGATACGCAGTATTTT. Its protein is CATSDLGQGPDTQYF.